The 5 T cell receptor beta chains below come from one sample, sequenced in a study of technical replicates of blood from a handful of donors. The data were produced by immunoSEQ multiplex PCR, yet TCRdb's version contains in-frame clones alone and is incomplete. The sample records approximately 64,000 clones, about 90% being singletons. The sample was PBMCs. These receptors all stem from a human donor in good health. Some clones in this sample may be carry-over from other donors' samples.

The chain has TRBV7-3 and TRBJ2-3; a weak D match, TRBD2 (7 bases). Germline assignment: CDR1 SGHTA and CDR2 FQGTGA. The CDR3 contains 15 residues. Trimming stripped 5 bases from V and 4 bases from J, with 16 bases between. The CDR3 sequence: CASSLRGGAADTQYF. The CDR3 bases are TGTGCCAGCAGCCTTAGAGGGGGGGCCGCAGATACGCAGTATTTT.

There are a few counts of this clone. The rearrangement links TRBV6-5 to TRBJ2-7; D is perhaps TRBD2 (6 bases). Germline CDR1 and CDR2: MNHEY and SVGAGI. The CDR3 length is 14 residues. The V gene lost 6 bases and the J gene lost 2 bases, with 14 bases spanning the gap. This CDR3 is CASRPRTTTYEQYF. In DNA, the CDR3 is TGTGCCAGCAGGCCCAGGACTACCACCTACGAGCAGTACTTC.

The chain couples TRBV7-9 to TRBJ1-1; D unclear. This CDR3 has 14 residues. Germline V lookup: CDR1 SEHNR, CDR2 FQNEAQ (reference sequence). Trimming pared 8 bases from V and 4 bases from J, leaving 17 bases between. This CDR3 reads CASSARIEGTEAFF. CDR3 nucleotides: TGTGCCAGCTCTGCGAGGATAGAGGGCACTGAAGCTTTCTTT.

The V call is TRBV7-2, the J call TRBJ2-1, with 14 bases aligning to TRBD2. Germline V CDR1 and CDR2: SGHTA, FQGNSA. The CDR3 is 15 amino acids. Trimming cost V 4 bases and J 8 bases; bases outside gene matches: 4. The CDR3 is CASSSWTSGRHEQFF. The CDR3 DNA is TGTGCCAGCAGCTCCTGGACTAGCGGGAGGCATGAGCAGTTCTTC.

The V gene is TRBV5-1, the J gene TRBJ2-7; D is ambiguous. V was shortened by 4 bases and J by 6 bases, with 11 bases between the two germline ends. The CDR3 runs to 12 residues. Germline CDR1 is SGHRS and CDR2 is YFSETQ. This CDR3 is CASSPLVVEQYF. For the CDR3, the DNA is TGCGCCAGCAGCCCCCTAGTTGTCGAGCAGTACTTC.